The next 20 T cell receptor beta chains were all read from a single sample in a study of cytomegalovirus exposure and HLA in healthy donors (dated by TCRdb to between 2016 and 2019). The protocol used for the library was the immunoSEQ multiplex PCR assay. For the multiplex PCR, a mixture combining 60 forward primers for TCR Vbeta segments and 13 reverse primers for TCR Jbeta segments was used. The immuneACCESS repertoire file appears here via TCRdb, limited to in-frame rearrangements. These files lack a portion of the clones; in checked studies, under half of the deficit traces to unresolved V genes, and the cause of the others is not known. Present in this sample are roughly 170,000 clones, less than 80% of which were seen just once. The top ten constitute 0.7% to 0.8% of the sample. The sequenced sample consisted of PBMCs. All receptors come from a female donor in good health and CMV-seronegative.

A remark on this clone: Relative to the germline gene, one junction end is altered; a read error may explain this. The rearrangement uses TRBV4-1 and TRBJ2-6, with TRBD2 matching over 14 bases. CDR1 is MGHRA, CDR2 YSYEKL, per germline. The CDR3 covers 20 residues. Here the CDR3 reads CASSQYTGTSGGYGANGLTF. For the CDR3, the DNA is TGCGCCAGCAGCCAATACACTGGGACTAGCGGGGGATATGGGGCCAACGGCCTGACTTTC.

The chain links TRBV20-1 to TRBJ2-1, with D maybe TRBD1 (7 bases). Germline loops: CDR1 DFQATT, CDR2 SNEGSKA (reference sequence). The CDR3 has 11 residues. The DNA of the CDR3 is TGCATGGGCAGGGGGGAAAATGAGCAGTTCTTC. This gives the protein CMGRGENEQFF.

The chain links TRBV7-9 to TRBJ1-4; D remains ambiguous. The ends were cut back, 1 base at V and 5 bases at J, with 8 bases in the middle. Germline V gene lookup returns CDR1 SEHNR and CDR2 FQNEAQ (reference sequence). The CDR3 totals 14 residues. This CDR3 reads CASSLVRGNEKLFF. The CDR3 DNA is TGTGCCAGCAGCTTAGTGCGAGGGAATGAAAAACTGTTTTTT.

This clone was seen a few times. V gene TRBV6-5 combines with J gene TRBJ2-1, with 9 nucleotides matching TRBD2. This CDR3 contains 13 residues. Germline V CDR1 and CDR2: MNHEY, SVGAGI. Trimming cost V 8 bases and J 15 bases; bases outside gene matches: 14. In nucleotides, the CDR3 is TGTGCCAGCTTCCCAGGCGGGGGGGCCGGGTTGTTCTTC. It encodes CASFPGGGAGLFF.

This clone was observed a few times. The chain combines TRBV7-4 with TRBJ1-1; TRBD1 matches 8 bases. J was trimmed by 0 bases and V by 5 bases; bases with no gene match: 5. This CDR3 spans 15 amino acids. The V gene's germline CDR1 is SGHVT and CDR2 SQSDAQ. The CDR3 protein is CASSEDRDMNTEAFF. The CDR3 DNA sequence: TGTGCCAGCAGCGAGGACAGGGACATGAACACTGAAGCTTTCTTT.

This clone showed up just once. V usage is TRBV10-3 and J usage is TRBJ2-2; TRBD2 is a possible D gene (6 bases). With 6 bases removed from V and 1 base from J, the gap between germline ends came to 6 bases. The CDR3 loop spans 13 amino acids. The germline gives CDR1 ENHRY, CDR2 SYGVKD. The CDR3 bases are TGTGCCATCAGGGGGGGGAACACCGGGGAGCTGTTTTTT. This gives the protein CAIRGGNTGELFF.

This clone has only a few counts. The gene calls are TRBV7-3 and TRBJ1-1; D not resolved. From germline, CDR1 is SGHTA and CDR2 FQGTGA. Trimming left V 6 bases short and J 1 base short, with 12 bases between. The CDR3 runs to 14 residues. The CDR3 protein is CASREGGRNTEAFF. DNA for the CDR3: TGTGCCAGCAGGGAAGGCGGGCGGAACACTGAAGCTTTCTTT. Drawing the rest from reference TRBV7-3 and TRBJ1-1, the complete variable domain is GAGVSQTPSNKVTEKGKYVELRCDPISGHTALYWYRQSLGQGPEFLIYFQGTGAADDSGLPNDRFFAVRPEGSVSTLKIQRTERGDSAVYLCASREGGRNTEAFFGQGTRLTVV.

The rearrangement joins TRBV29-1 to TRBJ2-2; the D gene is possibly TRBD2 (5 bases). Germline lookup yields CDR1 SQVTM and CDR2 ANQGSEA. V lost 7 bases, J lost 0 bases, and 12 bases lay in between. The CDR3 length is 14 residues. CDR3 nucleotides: TGCAGCGCCAGGACTGCACCGAACACCGGGGAGCTGTTTTTT. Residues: CSARTAPNTGELFF.

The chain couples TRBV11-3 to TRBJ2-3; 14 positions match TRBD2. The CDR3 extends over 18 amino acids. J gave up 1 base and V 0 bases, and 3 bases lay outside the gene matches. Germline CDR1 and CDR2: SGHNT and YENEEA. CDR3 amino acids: CASSLDWGLAGGTDTQYF. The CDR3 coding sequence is TGTGCCAGCAGCTTAGATTGGGGACTAGCGGGGGGCACAGATACGCAGTATTTT.

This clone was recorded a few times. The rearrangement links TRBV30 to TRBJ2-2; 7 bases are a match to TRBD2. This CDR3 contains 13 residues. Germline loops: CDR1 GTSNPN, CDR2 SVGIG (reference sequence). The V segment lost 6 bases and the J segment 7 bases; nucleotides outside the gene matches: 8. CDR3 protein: CACQGLPGGELFF. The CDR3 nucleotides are TGTGCCTGCCAGGGACTACCAGGCGGGGAGCTGTTTTTT.

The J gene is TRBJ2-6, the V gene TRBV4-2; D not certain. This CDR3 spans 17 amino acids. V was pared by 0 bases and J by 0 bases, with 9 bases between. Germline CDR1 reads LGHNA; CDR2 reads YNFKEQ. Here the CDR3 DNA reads TGTGCCAGCAGCCAAGATAGTGCGAGCTCTGGGGCCAACGTCCTGACTTTC. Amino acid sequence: CASSQDSASSGANVLTF.

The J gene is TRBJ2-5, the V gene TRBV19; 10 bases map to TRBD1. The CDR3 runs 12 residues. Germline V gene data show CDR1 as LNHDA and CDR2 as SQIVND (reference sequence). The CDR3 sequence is CATTGGMETQYF. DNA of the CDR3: TGTGCGACGACAGGGGGCATGGAGACCCAGTACTTC.

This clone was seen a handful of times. In DNA, the CDR3 is TGTGCCAGCAGTGAAGTGACAGGGTCCCAAGAGACCCAGTACTTC. Translated: CASSEVTGSQETQYF. This rearrangement joins TRBV6-1 to TRBJ2-5, with 7 bases matching TRBD1. Germline V gene lookup returns CDR1 MNHNS and CDR2 SASEGT. Losses at the gene ends were 1 base for V and 1 base for J; bases not matched to a gene: 3. The CDR3 is 15 residues long.

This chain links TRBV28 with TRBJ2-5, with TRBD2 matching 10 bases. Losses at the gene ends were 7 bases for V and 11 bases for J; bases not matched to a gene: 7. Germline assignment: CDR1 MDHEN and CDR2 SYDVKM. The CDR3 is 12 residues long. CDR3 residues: CASTGLAREQYF. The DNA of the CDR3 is TGTGCCAGCACGGGACTAGCGAGGGAGCAGTACTTC.

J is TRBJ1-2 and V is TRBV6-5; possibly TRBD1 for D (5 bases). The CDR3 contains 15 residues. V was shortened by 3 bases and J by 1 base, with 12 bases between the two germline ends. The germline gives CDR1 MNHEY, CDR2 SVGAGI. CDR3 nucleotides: TGTGCCAGCAGTTATACGGCGGGGCTTAACTATGGCTACACCTTC. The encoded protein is CASSYTAGLNYGYTF.

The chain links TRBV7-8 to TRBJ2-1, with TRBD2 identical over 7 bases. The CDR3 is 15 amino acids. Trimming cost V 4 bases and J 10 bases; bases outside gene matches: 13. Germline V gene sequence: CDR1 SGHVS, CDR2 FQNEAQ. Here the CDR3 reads CASSYPGLLRPEQFF. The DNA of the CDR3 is TGTGCCAGCAGCTATCCGGGACTACTAAGACCCGAGCAGTTCTTC.

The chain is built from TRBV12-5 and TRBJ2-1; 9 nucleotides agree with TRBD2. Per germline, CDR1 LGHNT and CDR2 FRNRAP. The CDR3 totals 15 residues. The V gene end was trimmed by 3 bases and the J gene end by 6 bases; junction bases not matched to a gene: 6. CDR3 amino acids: CASGLGSGSGNEQFF. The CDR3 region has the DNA TGTGCTAGTGGTTTAGGTAGCGGGAGTGGCAATGAGCAGTTCTTC.

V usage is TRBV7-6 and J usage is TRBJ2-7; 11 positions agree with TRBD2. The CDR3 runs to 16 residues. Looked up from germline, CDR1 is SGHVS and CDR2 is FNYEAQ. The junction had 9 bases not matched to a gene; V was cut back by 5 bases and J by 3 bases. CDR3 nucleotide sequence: TGTGCCAGCAGCCAAGGTGGGACTAGCGGATACTACGAGCAGTACTTC. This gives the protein CASSQGGTSGYYEQYF.

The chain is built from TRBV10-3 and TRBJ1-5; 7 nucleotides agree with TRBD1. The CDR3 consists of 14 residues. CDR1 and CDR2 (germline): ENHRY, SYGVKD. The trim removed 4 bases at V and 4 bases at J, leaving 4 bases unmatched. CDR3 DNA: TGTGCCATCAGTGCGGGGACAGAGAATCAGCCCCAGCATTTT. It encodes CAISAGTENQPQHF.

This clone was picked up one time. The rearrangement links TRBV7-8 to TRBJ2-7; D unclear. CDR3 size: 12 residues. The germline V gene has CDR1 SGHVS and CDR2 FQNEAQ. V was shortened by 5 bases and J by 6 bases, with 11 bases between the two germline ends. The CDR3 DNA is TGTGCCAGCAGCCGCAGAGGCGGCGAGCAGTACTTC. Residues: CASSRRGGEQYF.